The 8 T cell receptor beta chains presented below share a single source sample, sequenced in a study of vaccination and CD4 T cells after COVID-19. Treatment specified: approximately 11-day PBMC culture with coronavirus spike peptide pools or control peptides (ViraFEST assay). Oncomine TCR Beta short-read sequencing was applied to DNA from cultured CD4+ T cells. TCRdb passed the PCR reads through MiXCR, listing each CDR3 protein once. The table includes roughly 12,000 distinct CDR3 sequences, roughly half detected once. No antigen has been identified for these receptors. The sample comprised CD4+ T cells from blood, cultured in vitro. The receptors originated from a human donor who had recovered from COVID-19.

This clonotype showed up just a few times. The chain uses TRBV21-1 and TRBJ1-5. TRBV21-1 is marked as a pseudogene. The CDR3 extends over 17 amino acids. CDR3 sequence (DNA): TGTGCCAGCAGCAAAGTCGCTCGAACTTCTAGCAATCAGCCCCAGCATTTT. This codes for CASSKVARTSSNQPQHF.

V gene TRBV30 combines with J gene TRBJ1-6; maybe TRBD1 (6 bases). V dropped 0 bases and J dropped 10 bases, with 13 bases sitting between them. This CDR3 has 14 amino acids. Germline CDR1 and CDR2: GTSNPN and SVGIG (reference sequence). The CDR3 nucleotides are TGTGCCTGGAGTGTCTTGACGGGGGGCTCACCCCTCCACTTT. Protein product: CAWSVLTGGSPLHF.

Note on this clonotype: The junction shows a germline mismatch at one end, possibly a read error. This chain uses TRBV6-4 with TRBJ1-5; D possibly corresponds to TRBD1 (5 bases). Germline loops: CDR1 MRHNA, CDR2 SNTAGT. The CDR3 loop spans 13 amino acids. The CDR3 DNA reads TGTGCCAGGACGCGGAGGGGCAATCAGCCCCGGCATTTT. The encoded protein is CARTRRGNQPRHF.

This clonotype appeared once. The chain uses TRBV19 and TRBJ2-5; TRBD1 might be the D (5 bases). Germline CDR1 and CDR2: LNHDA and SQIVND (reference sequence). CDR3 length: 15 amino acids. The V gene lost 2 bases and the J gene lost 7 bases, with 17 bases spanning the gap. In DNA form, the CDR3 reads TGTGCCAGTAGTATACAAGGGGCCCACGATGGGACCCAGTACTTC. Translated: CASSIQGAHDGTQYF.

This clonotype is labeled medium-sized. The V gene is TRBV19, the J gene TRBJ2-2; possible D gene TRBD1, 5 bases. This CDR3 has 17 residues. Germline V CDR1 and CDR2: LNHDA, SQIVND (reference sequence). V was shortened by 5 bases and J by 3 bases, with 19 bases between the two germline ends. The chain's CDR3 is CASSQGRWPLYTGELFF. In nucleotides, the CDR3 is TGTGCCAGTAGTCAGGGCAGGTGGCCCCTCTACACCGGGGAGCTGTTTTTT.

This clonotype was counted a few times. This chain joins TRBV15 and TRBJ1-5; D is uncertain. V was trimmed by 3 bases and J by 3 bases, leaving 3 bases between them. This CDR3 spans 12 amino acids. From germline, CDR1 is LNHNV and CDR2 YYDKDF (reference sequence). The CDR3 sequence is CATSRINQPQHF. CDR3 nucleotides: TGTGCCACCAGCAGGATCAATCAGCCCCAGCATTTT. Complete variable domain (other parts from reference TRBV15 and TRBJ1-5): DAMVIQNPRYQVTQFGKPVTLSCSQTLNHNVMYWYQQKSSQAPKLLFHYYDKDFNNEADTPDNFQSRRPNTSFCFLDIRSPGLGDTAMYLCATSRINQPQHFGDGTRLSIL.

The gene calls are TRBV2 and TRBJ1-2, with TRBD1 matching 8 bases. Germline V gene sequence: CDR1 SNHLY, CDR2 FYNNEI. V was clipped by 2 bases and J by 6 bases; unmatched bases: 5. The CDR3 spans 14 residues. The CDR3 region has the DNA TGTGCCAGCAGTGAACGGACAGGGTACCATGGCTACACCTTC. It is translated as CASSERTGYHGYTF.

The CDR3 bases are TGCAGTGCCACTAGCGGGGCGGCGGGAGAGACCCAGTACTTC. Encoded protein: CSATSGAAGETQYF. This sequence joins TRBV20-1 and TRBJ2-5, with 10 bases aligning to TRBD2. The germline CDR1 and CDR2 sequences are DFQATT and SNEGSKA (reference sequence). The CDR3 extends over 14 amino acids. V shed 6 bases and J 4 bases; nucleotides not matched to a gene: 8.